Below, one TCR beta chain is given with its context. MiXCR was run by TCRdb on the RT-PCR reads, yielding one entry per CDR3 protein. The data show about 680,000 distinct CDR3 sequences, 12% to 15% seen once. The CDR3 is made up of 15 amino acids. The germline CDR1 and CDR2 sequences are SGHKS and YYEKEE (reference sequence). With 1 base clipped from V and 3 bases from J, the junction kept 5 bases outside the gene matches. The sample was memory CD4+ T cells from blood. The TCR sequence derives from a female donor in good health, serving as a healthy control. The J gene is TRBJ2-5, the V gene TRBV5-5; 8 bases align to TRBD2. CDR3 sequence: CASSLSVSGKETQYF. CDR3 DNA sequence: TGTGCCAGCAGCTTGAGTGTTAGCGGGAAAGAGACCCAGTACTTC.